Described below is a single T cell receptor (beta chain) sequence and its context. Its antigen is still unknown. Only in-frame clones appear in the TCRdb table, and some are missing; sequencing was by immunoSEQ multiplex PCR. The sample has about 33,000 clones, just under 95% seen once; the top ten hold roughly a quarter. The sample originates from a study of T cell clones after liver transplantation. Across the whole study: Three of eight recipients were HCV-positive; others had non-autoimmune, non-viral indications. Without induction therapy, subjects received standard immunosuppression until 12-24 months post-transplant.

Study-wide findings and caveats: In 5 of 8 subjects, circulating graft-donor-reactive CD4 TCRbeta sequences fell significantly after transplant.

From germline, CDR1 is WNHNN and CDR2 SYGVQD (reference sequence). Trimming stripped 4 bases from V and 3 bases from J, with 7 bases between. The CDR3 is 12 residues long. The chain has TRBV10-1 and TRBJ2-7, with D tentatively TRBD2 (5 bases). The TCR sequence derives from a human patient who received a liver transplant. Some T cells may be transferred from the graft donor. The material was CD8+ T cells from blood, obtained 12 months after liver transplant. The CDR3 sequence: CASSASGYEQYF. The CDR3 bases are TGCGCCAGCAGTGCGAGCGGCTACGAGCAGTACTTC.